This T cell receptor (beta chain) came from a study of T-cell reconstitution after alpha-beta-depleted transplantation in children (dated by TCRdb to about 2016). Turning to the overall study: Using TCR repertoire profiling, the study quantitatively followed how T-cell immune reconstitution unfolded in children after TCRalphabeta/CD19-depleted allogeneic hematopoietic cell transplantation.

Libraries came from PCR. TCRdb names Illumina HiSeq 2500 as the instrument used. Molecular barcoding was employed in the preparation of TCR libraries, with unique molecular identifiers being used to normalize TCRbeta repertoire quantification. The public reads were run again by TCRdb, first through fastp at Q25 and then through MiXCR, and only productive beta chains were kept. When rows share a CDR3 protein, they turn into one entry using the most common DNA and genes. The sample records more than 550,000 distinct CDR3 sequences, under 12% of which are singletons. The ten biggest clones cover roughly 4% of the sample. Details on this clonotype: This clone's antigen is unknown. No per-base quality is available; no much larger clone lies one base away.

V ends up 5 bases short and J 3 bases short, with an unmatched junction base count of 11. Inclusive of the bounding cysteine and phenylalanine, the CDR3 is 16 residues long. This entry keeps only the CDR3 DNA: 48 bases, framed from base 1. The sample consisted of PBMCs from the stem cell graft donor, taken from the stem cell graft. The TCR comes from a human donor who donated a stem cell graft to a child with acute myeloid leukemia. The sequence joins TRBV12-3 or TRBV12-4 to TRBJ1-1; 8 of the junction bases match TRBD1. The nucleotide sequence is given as TGTGCCAGCAGTCTATTGACAGGGGCCACGTACACTGAAGCTTTCTTT. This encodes CASSLLTGATYTEAFF.